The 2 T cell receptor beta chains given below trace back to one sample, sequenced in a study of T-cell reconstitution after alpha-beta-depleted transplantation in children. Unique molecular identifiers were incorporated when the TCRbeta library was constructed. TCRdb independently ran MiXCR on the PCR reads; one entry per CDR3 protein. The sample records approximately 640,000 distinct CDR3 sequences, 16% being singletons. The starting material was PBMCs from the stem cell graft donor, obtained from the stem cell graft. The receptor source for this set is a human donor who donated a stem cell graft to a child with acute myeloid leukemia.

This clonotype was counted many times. The chain's CDR3 is CASSFALYEQYF. The CDR3 nucleotides read TGTGCCAGCAGTTTTGCCCTCTACGAGCAGTACTTC. This chain joins TRBV12-3 or TRBV12-4 and TRBJ2-7; D is unclear. Trimming pared 3 bases from V and 3 bases from J, leaving 6 bases between. This CDR3 contains 12 residues.

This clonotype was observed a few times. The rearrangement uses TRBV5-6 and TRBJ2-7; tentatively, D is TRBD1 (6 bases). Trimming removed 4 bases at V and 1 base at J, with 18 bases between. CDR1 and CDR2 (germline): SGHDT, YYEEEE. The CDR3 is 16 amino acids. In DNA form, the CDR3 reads TGTGCCAGCAGCCCGTACTTTACAGGGCCTTCCTACGAGCAGTACTTC. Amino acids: CASSPYFTGPSYEQYF.